This is a list of T cell receptor beta chains from one sample in a study of blood T cell repertoires in COVID-19. Some clones are missing from TCRdb's copy, which holds only in-frame ones; the method was immunoSEQ multiplex PCR. The sample includes about 320,000 clones, around 85% of them seen just once. Sample: PBMCs or T cells enriched from blood (not recorded which). These receptor sequences come from a woman younger than 45 who had been exposed to COVID-19. The conserved cysteine and the conserved F or W are not part of the CDR3 here.

TRBV4-3 | ASSQSWTGPNYGYT
TRBV12-3/TRBV12-4 | ASSPQGFYGYT
TRBV27 | ASSSLDRGYGYT
TRBV19 | ASSSGGWNTEAF
TRBV7-9 | ASGGKTNEKLF
TRBV18 | ASSPGQGGGEQY
TRBV6-4 | ASRLKGGSTEAF
TRBV4-2 | ASGDRGYTEAF
TRBV24-1 | ATSDDRWDQPQH
TRBV30 | AWSSGVYDGYT
TRBV6-5 | ASSYDRVTGELF
TRBV28 | ASSLSPPVLKY
TRBV7-3 | ASSLTGGVEQF
TRBV30 | AWSVERRGQGNINYGYT
TRBV5-6 | ASSLEQGWETQY
TRBV27 | ASTLGRDRGEANSNQPQH
TRBV7-3 | ASSSTIGTSGSLRGDTQY